This T cell receptor (beta chain) stems from a study of cytomegalovirus exposure and HLA in healthy donors. General study findings and limits: In vitro, a few CMV-associated chains proved specific for CMV antigens. It was reported that the classifier diagnosed cytomegalovirus status with high specificity and sensitivity in both the original and validation cohorts.

13 Jbeta primers and 60 Vbeta primers were used for the PCR. The protocol was immunoSEQ multiplex PCR, while the TCRdb copy is restricted to in-frame clones and leaves out a portion. In the table there are about 130,000 clones, about three quarters of which are singletons. Donors had nominal health at sampling but likely had unrecorded immune exposures. As for this clone: Its antigen is not known.

Between the trimmed V and J ends, which lost 0 bases and 6 bases, there was a span of 6 bases. The germline V gene has CDR1 SGDLS and CDR2 YYNGEE. This CDR3 contains 12 residues. The receptor was derived from a woman aged 55-70 years in good health and CMV-seropositive. The chain combines TRBV9 with TRBJ1-1, with D unresolved. Sequencing was performed on PBMCs. This CDR3 reads CASSVGGSEAFF. In nucleotides, the CDR3 is TGTGCCAGCAGCGTAGGAGGGTCTGAAGCTTTCTTT.